The 12 T cell receptor beta chains listed next were all sequenced from one sample in a study of molecular identifiers for immune sequencing clone quantification. TCRdb called the PCR reads again in MiXCR, with one record for every CDR3 protein. The sample lists under 800,000 distinct CDR3 sequences, roughly 23% occurring once. Sequenced input: naive CD8+ T cells from blood, with Jurkat cell RNA spiked in. Subset denoted: FACS-sorted CD8+CD4-CCR7+CD45RA+ naive T cells. The origin of the receptors is a human donor in good health. Some libraries in this study had Jurkat cell RNA spiked in.

This clonotype was seen at least ten times. The chain joins TRBV11-2 to TRBJ1-1; D remains unclear. Trimming took off 5 bases at V and 3 bases at J, with 10 bases between the two ends. This CDR3 has 13 amino acids. Germline CDR1 and CDR2: SGHAT and FQNNGV. CDR3 in amino acids: CASSLNRDTEAFF. The CDR3 nucleotides read TGTGCCAGCAGCCTAAATAGGGACACTGAAGCTTTCTTT.

The chain employs TRBV4-3 and TRBJ2-1; a weak D match, TRBD1 (5 bases). There are 15 residues in the CDR3. V was pared by 0 bases and J by 2 bases, with 8 bases between. Germline V gene data show CDR1 as LGHNA and CDR2 as YSLEER. The CDR3 DNA follows: TGCGCCAGCAGCCAAGATAAGGGGACCTACAATGAGCAGTTCTTC. Protein: CASSQDKGTYNEQFF.

In the case of this clonotype: A read error may explain this, as a much larger clone is one base away. This sequence joins TRBV5-3 and TRBJ2-4; D gene unclear. TRBV5-3 is reported as an ORF; its role is uncertain. CDR3 length equals 13 residues. The CDR3, as DNA: TGTGCCAGCAGCTTGGAAGCCGAAAACATTCGGTACTTC. Its protein product is CASSLEAENIRYF.

This clonotype was seen more than once but under ten times. V and J are TRBV29-1 and TRBJ2-7, with no clear D. CDR3 length: 11 residues. Trimming cost V 5 bases and J 1 base, with 6 bases left between them. The germline gives CDR1 SQVTM, CDR2 ANQGSEA. CDR3 sequence (DNA): TGCAGCGTTTGGGATTCCTACGAGCAGTACTTC. Encoded protein: CSVWDSYEQYF.

This clonotype was seen once. The missing conserved phenylalanine or tryptophan at the end of this CDR3 makes a read error likely. The V gene is TRBV7-2, the J gene TRBJ2-7, with 7 bases aligning to TRBD2. The CDR3 totals 15 residues. Germline V CDR1 and CDR2: SGHTA, FQGNSA. The CDR3 nucleotides are TGTGCCGGCAGCTTCCCGAACGGGGGGACCTACGAGCAGTACCTC. Translation gives CAGSFPNGGTYEQYL.

This clonotype was seen ten or more times. The rearrangement joins TRBV19 to TRBJ1-5, with D possibly being TRBD1 (6 bases). This CDR3 has 14 residues. Trimming shortened V by 4 bases and J by 1 base, and 8 bases separated the two germline ends. The germline gives CDR1 LNHDA, CDR2 SQIVND (reference sequence). CDR3: CASSTGTSNQPQHF. DNA of the CDR3: TGTGCCAGTAGTACTGGGACAAGCAATCAGCCCCAGCATTTT.

With respect to this clonotype: This may be a read error: a much more frequent sequence differs by one nucleotide. J is TRBJ1-2 and V is TRBV6-5; 7 bases fit TRBD1. The germline gives CDR1 MNHEY, CDR2 SVGAGI. V gave up 6 bases and J gave up 7 bases; unmatched junction bases: 11. This CDR3 contains 14 residues. DNA of the CDR3: TGTGCCAGCAGCCCAATAACAGGGGCCGGTGGCTACACCTTC. Its protein is CASSPITGAGGYTF.

The CDR3, as DNA: TGTGCCATCAGTACGTCTGGGGGGGAAGATACGCAGTATTTT. This encodes CAISTSGGEDTQYF. The chain combines TRBV10-3 with TRBJ2-3; the match to TRBD2 covers 7 bases. Looked up from germline, CDR1 is ENHRY and CDR2 is SYGVKD. Unmatched junction bases numbered 7, after V lost 5 bases and J lost 5 bases. The CDR3 contains 14 residues.

This clonotype appeared a few times. The rearrangement links TRBV7-9 to TRBJ2-3; TRBD2 matches at 7 bases. With V trimmed by 5 bases and J by 4 bases, 12 bases remained unmatched. CDR1 is SEHNR, CDR2 FQNEAQ, per germline (reference sequence). CDR3 length: 16 residues. CDR3 residues: CASSPPASGGPDTQYF. The CDR3 region has the DNA TGTGCCAGCAGCCCCCCGGCTAGCGGCGGGCCAGATACGCAGTATTTT.

Worth noting for this clonotype: This may be a read error: a much more frequent sequence differs by one nucleotide. The rearrangement joins TRBV29-1 to TRBJ2-7; the D is unclear. From germline, CDR1 is SQVTM and CDR2 ANQGSEA. The CDR3 extends over 11 amino acids. The CDR3 coding sequence is TGCAGCGTTGAAGATTACTACGAGCTGTACTTC. Translating gives CSVEDYYELYF.

To note about this clonotype: This may stem from a read error, because a much larger clone lies one nucleotide away. The chain joins TRBV6-5 to TRBJ2-3, with 8 bases fitting TRBD1. Per germline, CDR1 MNHEY and CDR2 SVGAGI. CDR3 size: 15 residues. J gave up 4 bases and V 6 bases, and 9 bases lay outside the gene matches. The CDR3 reads CASRTSQGAADTQYF. The CDR3 region has the DNA TGTGCCAGCAGAACAAGTCAGGGGGCTGCAGATACGCAGTATTTT.

This clonotype occurred many times. The chain has TRBV12-3 or TRBV12-4 and TRBJ2-3; D gene unclear. CDR3 length equals 13 residues. V shed 6 bases and J shed 0 bases, with 7 bases lying between them. The CDR3 sequence: CASSGSSTDTQYF. CDR3 in DNA: TGTGCCAGCAGCGGATCTAGCACAGATACGCAGTATTTT.